These 30 T cell receptor beta chains were sequenced from one sample in a study of blood T cell repertoires in COVID-19. Sequencing was performed with immunoSEQ multiplex PCR; in TCRdb, only in-frame clones are kept and a portion is missing. Of roughly 350,000 clones in the sample, more than 85% were seen once. The specimen sequenced was PBMCs or T cells enriched from blood (not recorded which). These receptors all come from a woman in her 30s who had recovered from COVID-19.

This clone appeared a few times. The rearrangement uses TRBV28 and TRBJ1-1; TRBD1 might be the D (5 bases). CDR1 is MDHEN, CDR2 SYDVKM, per germline. Trimming removed 5 bases at V and 1 base at J, with 14 bases between. There are 15 residues in the CDR3. CDR3 in amino acids: CASSIRVNKNTEAFF. The CDR3 region has the DNA TGTGCCAGCAGTATCAGGGTGAACAAGAACACTGAAGCTTTCTTT.

This chain uses TRBV28 with TRBJ1-2; possibly TRBD1 for D (5 bases). The germline V gene encodes CDR1 MDHEN and CDR2 SYDVKM. Trimming left V 2 bases short and J 5 bases short, with 9 bases between. The CDR3 loop spans 13 amino acids. The CDR3 nucleotides read TGTGCCAGCAGTTTAGGGGCCCAATATGGCTACACCTTC. This gives the protein CASSLGAQYGYTF.

The CDR3 bases are TGCGCCAGCAGCGGGGGACTAGCTACCACCGGGGAGCTGTTTTTT. Its protein is CASSGGLATTGELFF. V and J are TRBV5-1 and TRBJ2-2; 9 positions match TRBD2. J lost 4 bases, V lost 4 bases, and 5 bases had no gene match. Germline-derived CDR1 and CDR2 are SGHRS and YFSETQ. The CDR3 sequence is 15 residues long.

This chain links TRBV11-2 with TRBJ2-7, with D tentatively TRBD2 (5 bases). The CDR3 is 18 residues long. Germline lookup yields CDR1 SGHAT and CDR2 FQNNGV. V was shortened by 4 bases and J by 1 base, with 23 bases between the two germline ends. The CDR3 reads CASSSRSDLRQISYEQYF. CDR3 DNA sequence: TGTGCCAGCAGCTCACGGTCGGACTTACGTCAGATTTCCTACGAGCAGTACTTC.

Written as DNA, the CDR3 is TGTGCCAGCAGTTTAACGGGAGGGGGGACCGGGGAGCTGTTTTTT. Translating it yields CASSLTGGGTGELFF. V is TRBV27 and J is TRBJ2-2, with TRBD2 matching over 8 bases. Germline-derived CDR1 and CDR2 are MNHEY and SMNVEV (reference sequence). With V trimmed by 2 bases and J by 5 bases, 4 bases remained unmatched. The CDR3 sequence is 15 residues long.

CDR3 loop: CASSLDRGSNSPLHF. DNA for the CDR3: TGTGCCAGCAGCTTAGACAGGGGTAGTAATTCACCCCTCCACTTT. The chain combines TRBV7-8 with TRBJ1-6, with 7 nucleotides matching TRBD1. Trimming cost V 1 base and J 6 bases; bases outside gene matches: 3. Germline loops: CDR1 SGHVS, CDR2 FQNEAQ. The CDR3 sequence is 15 residues long.

This sequence joins TRBV20-1 and TRBJ1-2; TRBD1 matches at 8 bases. This CDR3 is built from 15 residues. V gave up 3 bases and J gave up 4 bases; unmatched junction bases: 10. From germline, CDR1 is DFQATT and CDR2 SNEGSKA (reference sequence). CDR3 region: CSASQGTGGAYGYTF. The DNA of the CDR3 is TGCAGTGCTAGTCAGGGGACAGGTGGGGCCTATGGCTACACCTTC.

The chain has TRBV27 and TRBJ2-1; D possibly corresponds to TRBD2 (6 bases). V was clipped by 6 bases and J by 1 base, with 7 bases between them. The CDR3 extends over 13 amino acids. The germline V gene encodes CDR1 MNHEY and CDR2 SMNVEV (reference sequence). This CDR3 is CASRGGSYNEQFF. The CDR3 DNA sequence: TGTGCCAGCAGGGGGGGTTCCTACAATGAGCAGTTCTTC.

The V gene is TRBV10-3, the J gene TRBJ1-2; TRBD1 is a possible D gene (6 bases). Trimming cost V 2 bases and J 4 bases, with 14 bases left between them. The CDR3 is 15 amino acids. The germline V gene has CDR1 ENHRY and CDR2 SYGVKD. CDR3 sequence (DNA): TGTGCCATCAGTGAGGGACAGCCAGGAAGCTATGGCTACACCTTC. Translated, it gives CAISEGQPGSYGYTF.

Written as DNA, the CDR3 is TGTGCCAGCAGCCAAGGGGGCCAACCCCTTTCTTACGAGCAGTACTTC. It is translated as CASSQGGQPLSYEQYF. J is TRBJ2-7 and V is TRBV3-1 (or the pseudogene TRBV3-2); D possibly corresponds to TRBD1 (5 bases). CDR1 and CDR2 from the germline V gene are LGHDT and YNNKEL (reference sequence). Trimming stripped 1 base from V and 4 bases from J, with 17 bases between. The CDR3 extends over 16 amino acids.

The chain employs TRBV7-3 and TRBJ2-7, with TRBD1 matching over 9 bases. Germline assignment: CDR1 SGHTA and CDR2 FQGTGA. V lost 5 bases and J lost 6; bases outside the gene matches: 8. The CDR3 is made up of 14 amino acids. The CDR3 spells CASSRDRDSLEQYF. CDR3 DNA sequence: TGTGCCAGCAGCCGGGACAGGGACTCCCTCGAGCAGTACTTC. The whole variable domain, filled in from reference TRBV7-3 and TRBJ2-7, reads GAGVSQTPSNKVTEKGKYVELRCDPISGHTALYWYRQSLGQGPEFLIYFQGTGAADDSGLPNDRFFAVRPEGSVSTLKIQRTERGDSAVYLCASSRDRDSLEQYFGPGTRLTVT.

The V call is TRBV18, the J call TRBJ2-3, with a weak D call TRBD2 (6 bases). The CDR3 is 15 amino acids. V lost 6 bases and J lost 7, with 20 bases in between. In germline, CDR1 is KGHSH, CDR2 LQKENI. CDR3 amino acids: CASSGGLGMANTQYF. The CDR3 DNA is TGTGCCAGCTCCGGGGGACTCGGGATGGCTAATACGCAGTATTTT.

J is TRBJ2-2 and V is TRBV28, with D uncertain. Germline CDR1 reads MDHEN; CDR2 reads SYDVKM. This CDR3 spans 13 amino acids. V was pared by 5 bases and J by 4 bases, with 8 bases between. CDR3 sequence (DNA): TGTGCCAGCAGTCAACAACCCACCGGGGAGCTGTTTTTT. Amino acids: CASSQQPTGELFF.

The CDR3 DNA follows: TGTGCCAGCAGTTTTTGTCCCGCTCAGGGGGCGTTCCGAGGCACTGAAGCTTTCTTT. It specifies CASSFCPAQGAFRGTEAFF. The chain is built from TRBV7-3 and TRBJ1-1, with 8 bases identical to TRBD1. The V and J ends lost 6 bases and 4 bases, in that order; junction bases with no gene match: 22. Germline V gene sequence: CDR1 SGHTA, CDR2 FQGTGA. This CDR3 contains 19 residues.

The chain is built from TRBV9 and TRBJ1-1, with unresolved D. The V end was cut by 4 bases, the J end by 8 bases, with 6 bases between. This CDR3 has 10 residues. Germline CDR1 SGDLS, CDR2 YYNGEE. For the CDR3, the DNA is TGTGCCAGCAGCCCCATCGAAGCTTTCTTT. Protein: CASSPIEAFF.

The rearrangement uses TRBV7-6 and TRBJ2-7; TRBD1 is a possible D gene (6 bases). This CDR3 contains 14 residues. Germline assignment: CDR1 SGHVS and CDR2 FNYEAQ. V lost 7 bases and J 1 base, leaving 14 bases between the germline ends. This CDR3 reads CASTRLQGSYEQYF. The CDR3 nucleotides read TGTGCCAGCACGAGGTTACAGGGTTCCTACGAGCAGTACTTC.

V gene TRBV18 combines with J gene TRBJ1-3; D ambiguous. The CDR3 extends over 15 amino acids. The ends were cut back, 8 bases at V and 2 bases at J, with 16 bases in the middle. The germline CDR1 and CDR2 sequences are KGHSH and LQKENI. CDR3 in DNA: TGTGCCAGCACAGTTTCCACAGACCCTGGAAACACCATATATTTT. It specifies CASTVSTDPGNTIYF.

The rearrangement links TRBV18 to TRBJ2-7, with 9 nucleotides matching TRBD2. Trimming at V came to 0 bases and at J to 3 bases, leaving 3 bases not matched to a gene. The germline V gene encodes CDR1 KGHSH and CDR2 LQKENI. The length of the CDR3 is 15 residues. CDR3 region: CASSPPASGVYEQYF. For the CDR3, the DNA is TGTGCCAGCTCACCACCGGCTAGCGGGGTCTACGAGCAGTACTTC.

The chain combines TRBV7-9 with TRBJ2-1, with 9 positions matching TRBD1. Looked up from germline, CDR1 is SEHNR and CDR2 is FQNEAQ (reference sequence). Unmatched junction bases numbered 5, after V lost 5 bases and J lost 3 bases. CDR3 length equals 15 residues. DNA of the CDR3: TGTGCCAGCAGCAACAGGGGGCGTTACTACAATGAGCAGTTCTTC. This gives the protein CASSNRGRYYNEQFF.

This sequence joins TRBV30 and TRBJ1-4, with D uncertain. CDR3 length: 12 residues. V was clipped by 0 bases and J by 8 bases, with 7 bases between them. Germline V gene sequence: CDR1 GTSNPN, CDR2 SVGIG (reference sequence). CDR3 sequence reads: CAWSVAGEKLFF. The CDR3 DNA is TGTGCCTGGAGTGTAGCGGGAGAAAAACTGTTTTTT.

The chain recombines TRBV18 with TRBJ2-3, with 8 positions matching TRBD1. The V segment lost 3 bases and the J segment 5 bases; nucleotides outside the gene matches: 13. Per germline, CDR1 KGHSH and CDR2 LQKENI. CDR3 length: 17 residues. The CDR3 DNA sequence: TGTGCCAGCTCACCGCTCGCAGGGGGCCTTGGGGAAGATACGCAGTATTTT. It codes for CASSPLAGGLGEDTQYF.

As DNA, the CDR3 is TGTGCTAGTGGTTTGGGGGCCGACTACGAGCAGTACTTC. This translates into CASGLGADYEQYF. The J gene is TRBJ2-7, the V gene TRBV12-5; D gene unclear. The ends were cut back, 1 base at V and 3 bases at J, with 7 bases in the middle. The V gene's germline CDR1 is LGHNT and CDR2 FRNRAP. This CDR3 region has 13 residues.

The chain joins TRBV23-1 to TRBJ2-7; TRBD2 might be the D (5 bases). TRBV23-1 is treated as an ORF (open reading frame) with a function not yet certain. The CDR3 has 12 residues. V gave up 5 bases and J gave up 7 bases, with 12 bases separating them. The CDR3 sequence: CASSSREQEQYF. The CDR3 nucleotides read TGCGCCAGCAGTAGCCGGGAACAAGAGCAGTACTTC.

V and J are TRBV2 and TRBJ1-5, with TRBD1 as a possible D gene (5 bases). There are 15 residues in the CDR3. With 1 base removed from V and 1 base from J, the gap between germline ends came to 8 bases. Germline CDR1 is SNHLY and CDR2 is FYNNEI. CDR3 DNA sequence: TGTGCCAGCAGTGAAGGGGGCACCAGCAATCAGCCCCAGCATTTT. It encodes CASSEGGTSNQPQHF. The full variable domain, rest sourced from reference TRBV2 and TRBJ1-5, is EPEVTQTPSHQVTQMGQEVILRCVPISNHLYFYWYRQILGQKVEFLVSFYNNEISEKSEIFDDQFSVERPDGSNFTLKIRSTKLEDSAMYFCASSEGGTSNQPQHFGDGTRLSIL.

Only one count was recorded for this clone. The gene calls are TRBV27 and TRBJ2-1, with D possibly matching TRBD2 (6 bases). Germline lookup yields CDR1 MNHEY and CDR2 SMNVEV (reference sequence). This CDR3 spans 15 amino acids. Trimming removed 6 bases at V and 4 bases at J, with 16 bases between. CDR3 nucleotides: TGTGCCAGCAGCACCGTCAGCGGGTATTACAATGAGCAGTTCTTC. Its protein product is CASSTVSGYYNEQFF.

The V call is TRBV7-2, the J call TRBJ1-4; D uncertain. Germline V CDR1 and CDR2: SGHTA, FQGNSA. V was trimmed by 4 bases and J by 8 bases, leaving 11 bases between them. The CDR3 loop spans 13 amino acids. In DNA form, the CDR3 reads TGTGCCAGCAGCTGGGCGTCGGGGGAAAAACTGTTTTTT. This sequence encodes CASSWASGEKLFF.

The V and J genes are TRBV9 and TRBJ2-2, with 7 nucleotides matching TRBD1. There are 14 residues in the CDR3. Looked up from germline, CDR1 is SGDLS and CDR2 is YYNGEE. The junction had 1 base not matched to a gene; V was cut back by 1 base and J by 4 bases. CDR3 in amino acids: CASSVTGVTGELFF. The CDR3 DNA reads as TGTGCCAGCAGCGTAACAGGGGTCACCGGGGAGCTGTTTTTT.

This rearrangement joins TRBV7-2 to TRBJ1-6; perhaps TRBD1 as D (6 bases). The CDR3 has 16 residues. The ends were cut back, 4 bases at V and 0 bases at J, with 10 bases in the middle. The germline V gene has CDR1 SGHTA and CDR2 FQGNSA. CDR3 DNA: TGTGCCAGCAGCTCAACAGGGTTCTCCTATAATTCACCCCTCCACTTT. Translated: CASSSTGFSYNSPLHF.

This chain connects TRBV7-2 to TRBJ2-3; possible D gene TRBD1, 6 bases. This CDR3 spans 15 amino acids. V was clipped by 3 bases and J by 8 bases, with 18 bases between them. Germline-derived CDR1 and CDR2 are SGHTA and FQGNSA. Here the CDR3 DNA reads TGTGCCAGCAGCTTTTCACAGGGAACGGTTGCTACGCAGTATTTT. It translates to CASSFSQGTVATQYF.

The J gene is TRBJ2-2, the V gene TRBV5-1, with D unclear. Germline V gene lookup returns CDR1 SGHRS and CDR2 YFSETQ. V was clipped by 0 bases and J by 4 bases, with 7 bases between them. The CDR3 is 14 residues long. The CDR3 here is CASSLVEATGELFF. CDR3 nucleotide sequence: TGCGCCAGCAGCTTGGTTGAGGCCACCGGGGAGCTGTTTTTT.